This TCR beta chain emerged from a study of graft-versus-host responses after intestinal transplantation. About the study: Grafts were multivisceral, liver-intestinal, or isolated intestinal. Findings and limits, study-wide: Investigators detected GvH clones in recipient marrow, with some emerging earlier in ileum or blood. Allografts from individuals with graft-donor T cell macrochimerism displayed high graft-versus-host to host-versus-graft clonal ratios.

Germline V gene data show CDR1 as LNHDA and CDR2 as SQIVND (reference sequence). This CDR3 contains 14 residues. The V end lost 5 bases, the J end lost 2 bases, and 13 bases lay between the germline ends. Some clones are missing from TCRdb's copy, which holds only in-frame ones; the method was immunoSEQ multiplex PCR. The data show roughly 89,000 clones, 80% to 95% seen once. On this clone: The antigen is unknown.

The TCR was taken from a human donor who received an intestinal transplant. The source was unstimulated CD4+ T cells sorted from spleen or lymph node cells, collected before intestinal transplant. The chain joins TRBV19 to TRBJ2-7; a possible D gene is TRBD2 (5 bases). The CDR3 sequence: CASSFRGSTYEQYF. The CDR3 nucleotides are TGTGCCAGTAGTTTCCGAGGGTCTACCTACGAGCAGTACTTC.